The T cell receptor (beta chain) under discussion was sequenced for a study of shared clonotypes between healthy human individuals. Data came from immunoSEQ multiplex PCR; TCRdb stores just in-frame clones and leaves some out. The sample lists some 2,000,000 clones, approximately 96% seen once, with less than 0.15% in the top ten. Germline V lookup: CDR1 GTSNPN, CDR2 SVGIG (reference sequence). The germline V and J ends were trimmed by 6 bases and 5 bases, with 13 bases remaining between them. This CDR3 is built from 12 residues. The sequence was obtained from a man aged 18 to 30 in good health. Material for sequencing was naive CD4+ T cells sorted from blood. Subset described: CD45RA+ positively selected. This sequence joins TRBV30 and TRBJ2-5, with D tentatively TRBD1 (6 bases). Written as DNA, the CDR3 is TGTGCCTGCGCAACAGGGTCTGAGACCCAGTACTTC. This codes for CACATGSETQYF.